A single T cell receptor (beta chain) is shown here with its context. The target antigen is unknown. In preparing the TRB cDNA libraries, 5' RACE with UMI labels was used. TCRdb reworked the 5' RACE reads into one entry per CDR3 protein, no DNA. The repertoire table contains about 4,900 distinct CDR3 sequences. This record belongs to a study of CXCR3-negative and CXCR3-positive naive CD8 T cells. At about 270,000 cells each, triplicate sorts were carried out for each CD8+ T cell subset. Study-wide results and caveats: CXCR3-positive naive cells had TRB CDR3s that were more hydrophobic than CXCR3-negative naive cells had. Sequencing showed both naive subsets with comparably high diversity, and memory CD8+ cells much lower. Most assays used freshly isolated PBMCs, as cryopreservation partially reduced CXCR3.

CDR1 SQVTM and CDR2 ANQGSEA come from the germline V gene. CDR3 length equals 13 residues. The sequence was obtained from a human donor in good health. Some clones in this sample may be carry-over from other donors' samples. The chain combines TRBV29-1 with TRBJ2-3; TCRdb lists TRBD1, though no DNA is available to test this call. Sequenced: naive CXCR3+ CD8+ T cells from blood. Subset given: CD45RO-CCR7+CD27+CD95- naive CD8+ T cells expressing CXCR3 (TNR3+). The CDR3 loop is CSVVGANTDTQYF.